The next 32 T cell receptor beta chains were all read from a single sample in a study of OX40 agonist ivuxolimab in advanced cancers. Assay: immunoSEQ multiplex PCR; the TCRdb copy retains only in-frame clones and omits some. The profile shows 70,000 to 75,000 clones, roughly 84% of them singletons. Specimen: CD4+ or CD8+ T cells sorted from blood, collected in a trial of the OX40 agonist ivuxolimab. These receptors were obtained from an adult with an advanced solid tumor such as melanoma, head and neck, liver or kidney cancer.

The genes are TRBV19 and TRBJ1-1, with D possibly being TRBD1 (6 bases). Trimming cost V 0 bases and J 5 bases, with 7 bases left between them. The CDR3 consists of 13 residues. Germline-derived CDR1 and CDR2 are LNHDA and SQIVND (reference sequence). The DNA of the CDR3 is TGTGCCAGTAGTATAGACAGGGGAACTGAAGCTTTCTTT. Amino acids: CASSIDRGTEAFF.

CDR3 sequence: CASSLAQQETQYF. The DNA for the CDR3 is TGTGCCAGCAGCTTAGCCCAACAAGAGACCCAGTACTTC. The rearrangement uses TRBV11-3 and TRBJ2-5; D gene ambiguous. This CDR3 is 13 amino acids long. V shed 1 base and J shed 2 bases, with 5 bases lying between them. Per germline, CDR1 SGHNT and CDR2 YENEEA.

V and J are TRBV11-1 and TRBJ2-7; D is possibly TRBD2 (5 bases). Germline V gene data show CDR1 as SGHAT and CDR2 as FQDESV (reference sequence). Trimming stripped 6 bases from V and 0 bases from J, with 6 bases between. This CDR3 spans 12 amino acids. DNA of the CDR3: TGTGCCAGCAGTCGGGACTCCTACGAGCAGTACTTC. Protein sequence: CASSRDSYEQYF.

In this sample, this clone turned up once. CDR3 amino acids: CASSGQGARRTEAFF. CDR3 nucleotide sequence: TGTGCCAGCAGCGGACAGGGGGCGCGTAGGACTGAAGCTTTCTTT. J is TRBJ1-1 and V is TRBV6-5; 11 nucleotides line up with TRBD1. The germline V gene has CDR1 MNHEY and CDR2 SVGAGI. After removal of 6 bases from V and 5 bases from J, the junction contained 8 bases not matched to a gene. CDR3 length: 15 amino acids.

The V call is TRBV4-3, the J call TRBJ2-2; D unclear. Trimming removed 4 bases at V and 5 bases at J, with 23 bases between. The CDR3 runs to 18 residues. The germline V gene encodes CDR1 LGHNA and CDR2 YSLEER. CDR3 coding DNA: TGCGCCAGCAGCCCTGCGGTGATGGGCGACTTGAGGACCGGGGAGCTGTTTTTT. Translated: CASSPAVMGDLRTGELFF.

Comments on this clone: The junction and the germline gene differ at one end; a read error may be behind it. The chain joins TRBV5-6 to TRBJ1-2; possible D gene TRBD1, 6 bases. The germline V gene encodes CDR1 SGHDT and CDR2 YYEEEE. The CDR3 runs 15 residues. In DNA, the CDR3 is TGTACCAGCAGCATGGAGGACAGTATACTGGTTGGCTACACCTTC. As protein: CTSSMEDSILVGYTF. The variable domain in full, completed from reference TRBV5-6 and TRBJ1-2, reads DAGVTQSPTHLIKTRGQQVTLRCSPKSGHDTVSWYQQALGQGPQFIFQYYEEEERQRGNFPDRFSGHQFPNYSSELNVNALLLGDSALYLCTSSMEDSILVGYTFGSGTRLTVV.

In DNA form, the CDR3 reads TGTGCTAGTGGCCTGGGACGGGAAAAACTGTTTTTT. It is translated as CASGLGREKLFF. The chain is built from TRBV12-5 and TRBJ1-4; possible D gene TRBD1, 5 bases. The germline CDR1 and CDR2 sequences are LGHNT and FRNRAP. This CDR3 has 12 residues. The ends were cut back, 6 bases at V and 8 bases at J, with 10 bases in the middle.

The V call is TRBV5-1, the J call TRBJ1-1; TRBD1 agrees at 8 bases. V shed 3 bases and J 5 bases; nucleotides not matched to a gene: 12. The CDR3 loop spans 16 amino acids. In germline, CDR1 is SGHRS, CDR2 YFSETQ. The CDR3 bases are TGCGCCAGCAGCTCCCTGACAGGGGCCAGTGGGACTGAAGCTTTCTTT. Protein product: CASSSLTGASGTEAFF. The full variable domain, its missing parts supplied by reference TRBV5-1 and TRBJ1-1, is KAGVTQTPRYLIKTRGQQVTLSCSPISGHRSVSWYQQTPGQGLQFLFEYFSETQRNKGNFPGRFSGRQFSNSRSEMNVSTLELGDSALYLCASSSLTGASGTEAFFGQGTRLTVV.

The chain employs TRBV19 and TRBJ2-3; TRBD2 matches 13 bases. With 7 bases clipped from V and 3 bases from J, the junction kept 7 bases outside the gene matches. CDR3 length equals 16 residues. The germline CDR1 and CDR2 sequences are LNHDA and SQIVND (reference sequence). The CDR3 coding sequence is TGTGCCAGTACTCCACTAGCGGGGGGGCGAACAGATACGCAGTATTTT. As protein: CASTPLAGGRTDTQYF.

The chain combines TRBV5-6 with TRBJ2-4; possibly TRBD2 for D (5 bases). V shed 4 bases and J shed 7 bases, with 21 bases lying between them. Germline V CDR1 and CDR2: SGHDT, YYEEEE. The CDR3 length is 16 residues. The CDR3 sequence is CASSLDSRTPSNIQYF. The CDR3 nucleotides are TGTGCCAGCAGCCTGGACTCGCGTACGCCTTCTAACATTCAGTACTTC. The variable domain in full, with the rest retrieved from reference TRBV5-6 and TRBJ2-4, is DAGVTQSPTHLIKTRGQQVTLRCSPKSGHDTVSWYQQALGQGPQFIFQYYEEEERQRGNFPDRFSGHQFPNYSSELNVNALLLGDSALYLCASSLDSRTPSNIQYFGAGTRLSVL.

This chain joins TRBV6-6 and TRBJ2-5; 10 positions match TRBD2. From germline, CDR1 is MNHNY and CDR2 SVGAGI (reference sequence). Germline trimming cut 7 bases from V and 4 bases from J; bases unmatched to any gene: 9. The CDR3 contains 15 residues. Here the CDR3 DNA reads TGTGCCAGCACTCGAAGCGGGGGGGCCAGAGAGACCCAGTACTTC. This codes for CASTRSGGARETQYF.

This clone has only a few counts. The chain joins TRBV2 to TRBJ1-6, with 7 bases fitting TRBD1. The trim removed 6 bases at V and 14 bases at J, leaving 13 bases unmatched. The V gene's germline CDR1 is SNHLY and CDR2 FYNNEI. The CDR3 consists of 14 residues. CDR3 residues: CASSPQGSVYSLHF. CDR3 nucleotide sequence: TGTGCCAGCAGCCCACAGGGGAGCGTTTACTCCCTCCACTTT. Drawing the rest from reference TRBV2 and TRBJ1-6, the complete variable domain is EPEVTQTPSHQVTQMGQEVILRCVPISNHLYFYWYRQILGQKVEFLVSFYNNEISEKSEIFDDQFSVERPDGSNFTLKIRSTKLEDSAMYFCASSPQGSVYSLHFGNGTRLTVT.

The V gene is TRBV2, the J gene TRBJ1-4, with a tentative D call TRBD1 (5 bases). The V end was cut by 8 bases, the J end by 8 bases, with 12 bases between. This CDR3 contains 12 residues. Per germline, CDR1 SNHLY and CDR2 FYNNEI. The CDR3 is CASLGPREKLFF. CDR3 bases: TGTGCCAGCCTGGGACCGCGAGAAAAACTGTTTTTT.

The chain is built from TRBV7-2 and TRBJ1-5; D not resolved. The CDR3 is made up of 14 amino acids. From germline, CDR1 is SGHTA and CDR2 FQGNSA. V was shortened by 0 bases and J by 4 bases, with 7 bases between the two germline ends. CDR3 coding DNA: TGTGCCAGCAGCTTAGCGTCGGGGAATCAGCCCCAGCATTTT. Translation: CASSLASGNQPQHF. The full variable domain, with the rest looked up from reference TRBV7-2 and TRBJ1-5, is GAGVSQSPSNKVTEKGKDVELRCDPISGHTALYWYRQSLGQGLEFLIYFQGNSAPDKSGLPSDRFSAERTGGSVSTLTIQRTQQEDSAVYLCASSLASGNQPQHFGDGTRLSIL.

V is TRBV11-2 and J is TRBJ2-1, with D hard to call. This CDR3 comprises 12 residues. Trimming removed 5 bases at V and 10 bases at J, with 12 bases between. In germline, CDR1 is SGHAT, CDR2 FQNNGV. The CDR3 DNA reads as TGTGCCAGCAGCCCCCGCCCGCCCGAGCAGTTCTTC. It yields the protein CASSPRPPEQFF.

The chain is built from TRBV14 and TRBJ2-5; no clear D. Trimming cost V 2 bases and J 2 bases, with 3 bases left between them. The germline gives CDR1 SGHDN, CDR2 FVKESK. There are 12 residues in the CDR3. This CDR3 is CASSQSQETQYF. CDR3 coding DNA: TGTGCCAGCAGCCAATCGCAAGAGACCCAGTACTTC. The full variable domain, in which reference TRBV14 and TRBJ2-5 provide the parts outside the CDR3, is EAGVTQFPSHSVIEKGQTVTLRCDPISGHDNLYWYRRVMGKEIKFLLHFVKESKQDESGMPNNRFLAERTGGTYSTLKVQPAELEDSGVYFCASSQSQETQYFGPGTRLLVL.

The J gene is TRBJ1-2, the V gene TRBV6-5; D gene uncertain. V was pared by 8 bases and J by 8 bases, with 12 bases between. There are 11 residues in the CDR3. Germline CDR1 MNHEY, CDR2 SVGAGI. For the CDR3, the DNA is TGTGCCAGCCATCTGACCGGGGGCTACACCTTC. Translation: CASHLTGGYTF.

As regards this clone: The identical CDR3 is also encoded by other nucleotide sequences in the sample. The rearrangement joins TRBV18 to TRBJ2-2; D is perhaps TRBD1 (6 bases). V lost 2 bases and J lost 3, with 7 bases in between. Germline V gene sequence: CDR1 KGHSH, CDR2 LQKENI. The CDR3 has 14 amino acids. DNA of the CDR3: TGTGCCAGCTCACCAAAGGGGGACACCGGGGAGCTGTTTTTT. It translates to CASSPKGDTGELFF.

The chain employs TRBV5-8 and TRBJ2-5, with D unclear. This CDR3 comprises 13 residues. Germline V gene data show CDR1 as SGHTS and CDR2 as YDEGEE. V lost 1 base to trimming and J lost 2 bases, with 6 bases between them. The CDR3 DNA reads as TGTGCCAGCAGCTTGCAAGAACAAGAGACCCAGTACTTC. It yields the protein CASSLQEQETQYF. The full variable domain, completed using reference TRBV5-8 and TRBJ2-5, is EAGVTQSPTHLIKTRGQQATLRCSPISGHTSVYWYQQALGLGLQFLLWYDEGEERNRGNFPPRFSGRQFPNYSSELNVNALELEDSALYLCASSLQEQETQYFGPGTRLLVL.

The chain recombines TRBV5-5 with TRBJ1-6; D may be TRBD1 (5 bases). The CDR3 contains 17 residues. The germline CDR1 and CDR2 sequences are SGHKS and YYEKEE (reference sequence). V lost 0 bases to trimming and J lost 7 bases, with 17 bases between them. The CDR3 reads CASSLVWGRESNSPLHF. CDR3 DNA sequence: TGTGCCAGCAGCTTGGTTTGGGGACGGGAAAGCAATTCACCCCTCCACTTT.

V gene TRBV29-1 combines with J gene TRBJ2-3; perhaps D is TRBD1 or TRBD2 (9 bases each). The CDR3 has 14 amino acids. CDR1 and CDR2 (germline): SQVTM, ANQGSEA. Trimming shortened V by 6 bases and J by 3 bases, and 16 bases separated the two germline ends. The CDR3: CSVSGGTGTDTQYF. The CDR3 DNA reads as TGCAGCGTAAGCGGGGGGACAGGGACAGATACGCAGTATTTT.

The V call is TRBV7-2, the J call TRBJ1-2; D remains ambiguous. Germline V gives CDR1 SGHTA, CDR2 FQGNSA. This CDR3 is built from 13 residues. V lost 3 bases, J lost 8 bases, and 13 bases lay in between. CDR3 sequence reads: CASSLSPQGGYTF. The CDR3 DNA follows: TGTGCCAGCAGCTTGAGTCCCCAAGGGGGCTACACCTTC.

This clone appeared a few times. CDR3 nucleotide sequence: TGTGCCAGTAGTATGGGGACAGGGAGTTCTGGGGCCAACGTCCTGACTTTC. It encodes CASSMGTGSSGANVLTF. The chain recombines TRBV19 with TRBJ2-6; TRBD1 agrees at 9 bases. Germline trimming cut 3 bases from V and 1 base from J; bases unmatched to any gene: 4. Per the germline V gene, CDR1 is LNHDA and CDR2 is SQIVND (reference sequence). CDR3 size: 17 residues.

This chain joins TRBV15 and TRBJ1-5; D uncertain. The CDR3 consists of 17 residues. V gave up 1 base and J gave up 4 bases, with 17 bases separating them. The germline CDR1 and CDR2 sequences are LNHNV and YYDKDF (reference sequence). Here the CDR3 DNA reads TGTGCCACCAGCAGAGGGGGTCCTGGGGAGGGAAATCAGCCCCAGCATTTT. The encoded protein is CATSRGGPGEGNQPQHF.

The V and J genes are TRBV6-1 and TRBJ2-7; maybe TRBD1 (6 bases). Germline V gene sequence: CDR1 MNHNS, CDR2 SASEGT. The V and J ends lost 6 bases and 4 bases respectively, with 13 bases between them. CDR3 length: 13 amino acids. CDR3 protein: CASSRLQGYEQYF. As DNA, the CDR3 is TGTGCCAGCAGCCGGCTACAGGGTTACGAGCAGTACTTC.

This chain links TRBV9 with TRBJ2-6; the D is unclear. Trimming removed 0 bases at V and 0 bases at J, with 7 bases between. Germline V lookup: CDR1 SGDLS, CDR2 YYNGEE. The CDR3 has 16 residues. CDR3 sequence reads: CASSVEFFSGANVLTF. In DNA, the CDR3 is TGTGCCAGCAGCGTAGAGTTCTTCTCTGGGGCCAACGTCCTGACTTTC.

The gene calls are TRBV7-2 and TRBJ2-4, with D perhaps given as TRBD1 or TRBD2 (6 bases each). The CDR3 sequence is 14 residues long. CDR1 and CDR2 from the germline V gene are SGHTA and FQGNSA. The V end was cut by 1 base, the J end by 7 bases, with 11 bases between. The DNA of the CDR3 is TGTGCCAGCAGCTTAGAAGGGGGGCGGAACATTCAGTACTTC. Translation gives CASSLEGGRNIQYF. Full variable domain (outside the CDR3, taken from reference TRBV7-2 and TRBJ2-4): GAGVSQSPSNKVTEKGKDVELRCDPISGHTALYWYRQSLGQGLEFLIYFQGNSAPDKSGLPSDRFSAERTGGSVSTLTIQRTQQEDSAVYLCASSLEGGRNIQYFGAGTRLSVL.

J is TRBJ1-2 and V is TRBV7-2, with TRBD1 matching over 8 bases. Germline V lookup: CDR1 SGHTA, CDR2 FQGNSA. Unmatched junction bases numbered 5, after V lost 7 bases and J lost 4 bases. The CDR3 is 13 residues long. The CDR3 sequence is CASTGQAIYGYTF. The CDR3, as DNA: TGTGCCAGCACGGGACAGGCCATCTATGGCTACACCTTC.

This chain links TRBV6-5 with TRBJ2-3, with a tentative D call TRBD2 (7 bases). From germline, CDR1 is MNHEY and CDR2 SVGAGI. V lost 10 bases to trimming and J lost 9 bases, with 20 bases between them. This CDR3 is built from 13 residues. The CDR3 coding sequence is TGTGCCACCGCGCGGGGGCCCCAGGGAACGCAGTATTTT. Amino acids: CATARGPQGTQYF.

V usage is TRBV28 and J usage is TRBJ2-7; TRBD1 or TRBD2 may be the D gene (6 bases each). CDR1 MDHEN and CDR2 SYDVKM come from the germline V gene. The CDR3 extends over 14 amino acids. The ends were cut back, 5 bases at V and 6 bases at J, with 17 bases in the middle. This chain's CDR3 is CASSAAGLRGEQYF. As DNA, the CDR3 is TGTGCCAGCAGTGCAGCGGGCCTCAGGGGCGAGCAGTACTTC.

V gene TRBV18 combines with J gene TRBJ2-1; TRBD1 matches 7 bases. Germline lookup yields CDR1 KGHSH and CDR2 LQKENI. The CDR3 is 15 amino acids. V lost 4 bases, J lost 5 bases, and 8 bases stayed unmatched. CDR3 loop: CASSRNRGHNNEQFF. CDR3 nucleotide sequence: TGTGCCAGCTCACGGAACAGGGGACACAACAATGAGCAGTTCTTC.

The rearrangement uses TRBV6-5 and TRBJ2-5, with D possibly matching TRBD2 (7 bases). This CDR3 spans 16 amino acids. Germline V lookup: CDR1 MNHEY, CDR2 SVGAGI. V was trimmed by 0 bases and J by 5 bases, leaving 16 bases between them. CDR3 nucleotide sequence: TGTGCCAGCAGTTACTCGTCTTCACAGGGAGGGGAGACCCAGTACTTC. It is translated as CASSYSSSQGGETQYF.